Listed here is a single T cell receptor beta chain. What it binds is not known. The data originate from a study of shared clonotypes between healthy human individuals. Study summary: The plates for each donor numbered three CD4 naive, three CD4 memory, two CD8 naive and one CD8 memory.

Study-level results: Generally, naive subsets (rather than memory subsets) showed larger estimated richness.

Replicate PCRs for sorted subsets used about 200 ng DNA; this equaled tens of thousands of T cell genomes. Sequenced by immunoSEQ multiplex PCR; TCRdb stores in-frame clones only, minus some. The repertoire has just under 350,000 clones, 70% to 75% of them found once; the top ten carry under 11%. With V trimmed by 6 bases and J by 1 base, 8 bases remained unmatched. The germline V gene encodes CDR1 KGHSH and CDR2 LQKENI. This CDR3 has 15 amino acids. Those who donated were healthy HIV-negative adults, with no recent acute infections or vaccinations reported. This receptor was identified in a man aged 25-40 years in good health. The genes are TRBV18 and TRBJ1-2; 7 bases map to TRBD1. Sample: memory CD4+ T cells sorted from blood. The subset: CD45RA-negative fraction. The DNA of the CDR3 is TGTGCCAGCTCCGCGTCGACAGGGAATAACTATGGCTACACCTTC. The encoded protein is CASSASTGNNYGYTF.